This T cell receptor beta chain was obtained from a study of T cell responses to AZD1222 COVID-19 vaccine. The repertoire was sequenced with immunoSEQ multiplex PCR; TCRdb's copy has only in-frame clones and lacks some. The sample consists of roughly 140,000 clones, 85% to 95% of them appearing once. Germline CDR1 is LNHDA and CDR2 is SQIVND (reference sequence). This CDR3 has 14 residues. V lost 3 bases, J lost 3 bases, and 9 bases lay in between. Sequences were derived from peripheral blood, sampled after recovery from COVID-19. The chain is built from TRBV19 and TRBJ1-5, with D hard to call. The receptor was derived from an adult who had recovered from COVID-19. The CDR3 here is CASSMSNFNQPQHF. The CDR3 bases are TGTGCCAGTAGTATGTCGAATTTCAATCAGCCCCAGCATTTT.